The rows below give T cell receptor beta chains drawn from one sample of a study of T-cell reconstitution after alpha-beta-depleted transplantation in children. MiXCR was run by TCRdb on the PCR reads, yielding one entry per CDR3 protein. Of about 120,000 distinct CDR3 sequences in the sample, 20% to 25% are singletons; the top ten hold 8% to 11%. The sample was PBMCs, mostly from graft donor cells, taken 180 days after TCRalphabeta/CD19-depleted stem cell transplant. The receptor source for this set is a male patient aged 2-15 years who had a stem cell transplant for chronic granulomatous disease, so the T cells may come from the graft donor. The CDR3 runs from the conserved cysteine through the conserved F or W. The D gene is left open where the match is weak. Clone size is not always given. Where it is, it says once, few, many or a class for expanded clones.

CASSKTPPVTQYF | TGTGCCAGCAGTAAGACGCCTCCCGTGACCCAGTACTTC | - | TRBJ2-5 | - | TRBV27
CASSSPGLNTEAFF | TGTGCCAGCTCATCCCCAGGGCTGAACACTGAAGCTTTCTTT | - | TRBJ1-1 | - | TRBV18
CSVESREAQGIQNEQFF | TGCAGCGTTGAATCGCGGGAGGCTCAGGGCATACAAAATGAGCAGTTCTTC | - | TRBJ2-1 | TRBD2 | TRBV29-1
CASSLAGNYGYTF | TGTGCCAGCAGCTTGGCTGGGAACTATGGCTACACCTTC | many | TRBJ1-2 | - | TRBV5-1
CSAWTGLQYGYTF | TGCAGTGCGTGGACAGGGCTTCAGTATGGCTACACCTTC | few | TRBJ1-2 | TRBD1 | TRBV20-1
CSARDVAGGQKETQYF | TGCAGTGCTAGAGATGTAGCGGGGGGCCAAAAAGAGACCCAGTACTTC | few | TRBJ2-5 | TRBD2 | TRBV20-1
CASSQAWGEGRLGGDKEQFF | TGTGCCAGCAGCCAAGCTTGGGGGGAGGGCAGGTTGGGTGGCGACAAGGAGCAGTTCTTC | many | TRBJ2-1 | TRBD2 | TRBV3-1
CASSDSPAYEQYF | TGTGCCAGCAGTGATTCCCCCGCCTACGAGCAGTACTTC | many | TRBJ2-7 | - | TRBV25-1
CSVREISSTDTQYF | TGCAGCGTGCGGGAGATATCATCCACAGATACGCAGTATTTT | - | TRBJ2-3 | TRBD2 | TRBV29-1
CSARGSTQGETQYF | TGCAGTGCCAGGGGTAGTACCCAGGGGGAGACCCAGTACTTC | few | TRBJ2-5 | - | TRBV20-1
CASSLATGSTEQFF | TGCGCCAGCAGCTTGGCGACAGGGAGTACTGAGCAGTTCTTC | - | TRBJ2-1 | TRBD1 | TRBV5-1
CSARAGGYGYTF | TGCAGTGCTAGAGCCGGGGGCTATGGCTACACCTTC | many | TRBJ1-2 | - | TRBV20-1
CASTPGGRTGELFF | TGTGCCAGCACCCCGGGGGGCCGTACCGGGGAGCTGTTTTTT | - | TRBJ2-2 | - | TRBV28
CSARDQSISTTQYF | TGCAGTGCTAGAGATCAGTCTATATCTACGACGCAGTACTTC | many | TRBJ2-7 | - | TRBV20-1
CASSYYGTGVHEQYF | TGCGCCAGCAGCTACTACGGGACAGGGGTCCACGAGCAGTACTTC | - | TRBJ2-7 | TRBD1 | TRBV5-1
CASSLAAGAGSYEQYF | TGTGCCAGCAGCTTAGCGGCAGGGGCCGGCTCCTACGAGCAGTACTTC | - | TRBJ2-7 | - | TRBV7-2
CASTGRWLTVDNEQFF | TGTGCCAGCACCGGTCGTTGGCTGACCGTTGACAATGAGCAGTTCTTC | - | TRBJ2-1 | - | TRBV5-6
CASSLNWGGELFF | TGTGCCAGCAGTTTAAACTGGGGCGGGGAGCTGTTTTTT | many | TRBJ2-2 | - | TRBV27
CASSLTSITDTQYF | TGCGCCAGCAGCCTGACTAGTATCACAGATACGCAGTATTTT | many | TRBJ2-3 | - | TRBV5-1
CASSLVGQGSYEQYF | TGTGCCAGCAGCTTAGTAGGACAGGGTTCCTACGAGCAGTACTTC | medium-sized | TRBJ2-7 | TRBD1 | TRBV7-2
CASSPTGPSYEQYF | TGTGCCAGCAGTCCGACAGGGCCCTCCTACGAGCAGTACTTC | - | TRBJ2-7 | TRBD1 | TRBV12-3/TRBV12-4
CASSLVPSSYNEQFF | TGTGCCAGCAGCTTAGTTCCGAGCTCCTACAATGAGCAGTTCTTC | - | TRBJ2-1 | - | TRBV7-6
CATSRRLAGPLSSYEQYF | TGTGCCACCAGCAGGCGACTAGCGGGACCCTTGAGCTCCTACGAGCAGTACTTC | few | TRBJ2-7 | TRBD2 | TRBV15
CASSTDGRPTNEKLFF | TGTGCCAGCAGTACGGACGGGCGTCCAACTAATGAAAAACTGTTTTTT | few | TRBJ1-4 | - | TRBV6-2/TRBV6-3
CSAQSRGRYEQYF | TGCAGTGCCCAATCCCGGGGCAGATACGAGCAGTACTTC | many | TRBJ2-7 | - | TRBV20-1
CAMSPGLLGNEQFF | TGTGCCATGAGCCCCGGCCTACTCGGCAATGAGCAGTTCTTC | - | TRBJ2-1 | - | TRBV7-9
CASSYRTGDNEQFF | TGTGCCAGCAGCTACCGGACAGGGGACAATGAGCAGTTCTTC | once | TRBJ2-1 | TRBD1 | TRBV28
CASSVGGGFQPQHF | TGTGCCAGCAGCGTAGGTGGAGGGTTTCAGCCCCAGCATTTT | - | TRBJ1-5 | - | TRBV9
CASKGRTGELFF | TGTGCCAGCAAAGGCCGCACCGGGGAGCTGTTTTTT | many | TRBJ2-2 | - | TRBV12-3/TRBV12-4
CASSLVQTSVF | TGCGCCAGCAGCTTGGTACAGACCTCCGTTTTT | many | TRBJ1-4 | - | TRBV5-1
CASSFSARDGYTF | TGTGCCAGCAGTTTTTCAGCACGAGATGGCTACACCTTC | once | TRBJ1-2 | - | TRBV12-3/TRBV12-4
CASSFQAGGPYEQYF | TGTGCCAGCAGCTTCCAGGCGGGGGGACCCTACGAGCAGTACTTC | - | TRBJ2-7 | TRBD2 | TRBV7-6
CASSLPGLGHNEQFF | TGTGCCAGCAGTTTACCGGGACTAGGACACAATGAGCAGTTCTTC | medium-sized | TRBJ2-1 | TRBD2 | TRBV27
CASSLTRENYGYTF | TGTGCCAGCAGCTTAACGAGGGAGAACTATGGCTACACCTTC | few | TRBJ1-2 | - | TRBV7-2
CASSSRTGGNSPLHF | TGTGCCAGCAGTTCACGGACAGGGGGAAATTCACCCCTCCACTTT | many | TRBJ1-6 | TRBD1 | TRBV12-3/TRBV12-4
CASSSRTGPNEQFF | TGCGCCAGCAGCTCGCGGACGGGGCCGAATGAGCAGTTCTTC | few | TRBJ2-1 | - | TRBV5-1
CSARDGFSYEQYF | TGCAGTGCTAGAGATGGATTCAGCTACGAGCAGTACTTC | many | TRBJ2-7 | - | TRBV20-1